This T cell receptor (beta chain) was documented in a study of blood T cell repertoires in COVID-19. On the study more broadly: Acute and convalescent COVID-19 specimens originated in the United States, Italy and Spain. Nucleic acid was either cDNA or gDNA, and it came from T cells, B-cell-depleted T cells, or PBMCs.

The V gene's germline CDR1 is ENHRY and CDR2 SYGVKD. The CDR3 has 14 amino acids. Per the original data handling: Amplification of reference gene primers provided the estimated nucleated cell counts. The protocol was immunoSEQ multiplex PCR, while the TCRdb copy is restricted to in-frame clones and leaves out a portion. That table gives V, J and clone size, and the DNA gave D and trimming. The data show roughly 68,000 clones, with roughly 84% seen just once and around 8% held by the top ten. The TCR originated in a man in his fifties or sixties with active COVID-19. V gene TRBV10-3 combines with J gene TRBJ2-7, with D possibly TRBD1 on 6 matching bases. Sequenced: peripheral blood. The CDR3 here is CADGRQAHTYEQYF. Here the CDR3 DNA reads TGTGCGGATGGGAGACAGGCCCATACCTACGAGCAGTACTTC.